This T cell receptor beta chain was profiled in a study of T cell repertoires in cytomegalovirus infection. TCRdb reprocessed the reads with MiXCR, giving one entry per CDR3 protein. The table includes about 920,000 distinct CDR3 sequences, roughly 30% detected once. Per the germline V gene, CDR1 is MNHEY and CDR2 is SVGAGI. Deletions cut 7 bases from V and 0 bases from J, with 14 bases between. The CDR3 runs 15 residues. Study-wide findings and caveats: CMV-specific TCR beta clonotypes restricted by HLA-C were the ones dominating the ex vivo response. CMV carriers having the relevant HLA were flagged by cumulative public TCR beta family frequency.

As concerns this clonotype: The antigen remains undetermined.

The material sequenced was cultured CD8+ T cells from PBMCs, taken from culture after CMV antigen stimulation. This clonotype originated in a human donor in good health (CMV status not recorded). Some clones in this sample may be carry-over from other donors' samples. The chain couples TRBV6-5 to TRBJ2-3; D gene unclear. CDR3 bases: TGTGCCAGCACCACTTACCGTGCTAGCACAGATACGCAGTATTTT. This translates into CASTTYRASTDTQYF.